This TCR beta chain was documented in a study of beta chain features in type 1 diabetes. Study details: All of the samples together had some 99 million sorted cells examined.

With 0 bases clipped from V and 4 bases from J, the junction kept 3 bases outside the gene matches. CDR3 length: 15 amino acids. Germline V gene sequence: CDR1 MNHNY, CDR2 SVGAGI (reference sequence). Expressed TCRB transcripts were sequenced after all isolated RNA was converted to cDNA. Some clones are missing from TCRdb's copy, which holds only in-frame ones; the method was immunoSEQ multiplex PCR. The repertoire holds roughly 250,000 clones, with about 10% as singletons. Sorting based on CD45RO/CCR7/CD25/CD127/CD95/CD27 separated CD4+ naive, central memory, regulatory and stem cell-like memory cells. Purities in excess of 95% were seen in all sorted populations.

Source material: naive CD4+ T cells from blood. V and J are TRBV6-6 and TRBJ2-4; 7 bases are shared with TRBD1. This receptor was taken from a woman aged 18-30 years in good health. The CDR3 DNA follows: TGTGCCAGCAGTTACTCCCCGACAGGGAAAAACATTCAGTACTTC. It codes for CASSYSPTGKNIQYF.